This T cell receptor (beta chain) was captured in a study of cytomegalovirus exposure and HLA in healthy donors. To note about this clone: Antigen: not known.

Per germline, CDR1 SGDLS and CDR2 YYNGEE. The V segment lost 0 bases and the J segment 3 bases; nucleotides outside the gene matches: 3. The CDR3 length is 15 residues. The table came from immunoSEQ multiplex PCR; TCRdb's copy has only in-frame clones and leaves some out. The sample gives more than 250,000 clones, 90% of which show up once; 3% to 3.5% is in the top ten. The study drew the donors from its approximately 120-subject validation cohort, separate from the roughly 700-subject first cohort. Points from the study as a whole: The authors confirmed in vitro that three CMV-associated chains were specific for CMV antigens. Cytomegalovirus-associated TCR beta chains were listed, numbering around 150. Generally TCR sequences proved uncommon, though certain public TCRs appeared in numerous donors.

This chain joins TRBV9 and TRBJ2-7; TRBD2 agrees at 10 bases. The TCR comes from a young woman in good health and CMV-seronegative. The sample was PBMCs. The CDR3 nucleotides read TGTGCCAGCAGCGTAGGAGCGGGAGGGGACTACGAGCAGTACTTC. It codes for CASSVGAGGDYEQYF.